This TCR beta chain is drawn from a study of blood T cell repertoires in COVID-19. Profiled with immunoSEQ multiplex PCR; TCRdb holds only in-frame clones, not every one. Here the sample spans about 430,000 clones, over 75% being singletons. Participants were placed into cohorts based on the clinical history they reported. This CDR3 contains 13 residues. With 5 bases removed from V and 5 bases from J, the gap between germline ends came to 13 bases. CDR1 SGHTA and CDR2 FQGTGA come from the germline V gene. The V gene is TRBV7-3, the J gene TRBJ2-7; D may be TRBD2 (5 bases). Sequencing input: PBMCs or T cells enriched from blood (not recorded which). The TCR sequence derives from a woman aged 18 to 35 who had been exposed to COVID-19. CDR3 in DNA: TGTGCCAGCAGCCCGTACGAGGGCGACGAGCAGTACTTC. Translated: CASSPYEGDEQYF.